Presented here are 31 T cell receptor beta chains from one specimen sequenced in a study of blood T cell repertoires in COVID-19. The protocol was immunoSEQ multiplex PCR, while the TCRdb copy is restricted to in-frame clones and leaves out a portion. The sample has 200,000 to 250,000 clones, 86% seen once; the top ten hold 10% to 13%. The sequenced sample consisted of peripheral blood. These receptors all stem from a woman in her forties or fifties with COVID-19, enrolled during active disease.

J is TRBJ2-7 and V is TRBV4-3; maybe TRBD1 (6 bases). Trimming pared 2 bases from V and 7 bases from J, leaving 15 bases between. The CDR3 loop spans 14 amino acids. The germline CDR1 and CDR2 sequences are LGHNA and YSLEER. The CDR3 nucleotides read TGCGCCAGCAGCCAATCTAGAGGGGGTTGGGAGCAGTACTTC. It is translated as CASSQSRGGWEQYF.

The gene calls are TRBV25-1 and TRBJ1-6; maybe TRBD1 (5 bases). This CDR3 spans 15 amino acids. The V end was cut by 5 bases, the J end by 7 bases, with 15 bases between. Germline V gives CDR1 MGHDK, CDR2 SYGVNS. CDR3 residues: CASSLQGFGNSPLHF. CDR3 DNA sequence: TGTGCCAGCAGTCTCCAGGGTTTTGGGAATTCACCCCTCCACTTT.

This chain links TRBV6-5 with TRBJ2-1; D is ambiguous. Per the germline V gene, CDR1 is MNHEY and CDR2 is SVGAGI. The CDR3 consists of 12 residues. V lost 8 bases, J lost 3 bases, and 8 bases lay in between. As DNA, the CDR3 is TGTGCCAGCTGCCCCAGCTACAATGAGCAGTTCTTC. As protein: CASCPSYNEQFF.

The chain has TRBV28 and TRBJ1-2, with a weak D call TRBD1 (5 bases). CDR1 and CDR2 from the germline V gene are MDHEN and SYDVKM. V lost 3 bases and J lost 0, with 17 bases in between. The CDR3 consists of 17 residues. The CDR3 here is CASSFEGAPEANYGYTF. DNA for the CDR3: TGTGCCAGCAGTTTTGAAGGGGCCCCAGAAGCTAACTATGGCTACACCTTC.

The chain employs TRBV28 and TRBJ2-7; D is unresolved. This CDR3 comprises 12 residues. Germline-derived CDR1 and CDR2 are MDHEN and SYDVKM. V lost 2 bases to trimming and J lost 7 bases, with 9 bases between them. CDR3 nucleotide sequence: TGTGCCAGCAGTTTACCCTTCCAGGAGCAGTACTTC. Translating it yields CASSLPFQEQYF.

This chain uses TRBV12-3 or TRBV12-4 with TRBJ2-7; TRBD1 agrees at 9 bases. The CDR3 sequence is 13 residues long. Trimming took 6 bases from V and 5 from J; bases not matched to a gene: 5. CDR3 sequence reads: CASSRQGVNEQYF. CDR3 bases: TGTGCCAGCAGCCGACAGGGGGTCAACGAGCAGTACTTC.

The V gene is TRBV6-5, the J gene TRBJ1-6; the D gene is possibly TRBD1 (6 bases). V gave up 2 bases and J gave up 14 bases, with 19 bases separating them. The germline gives CDR1 MNHEY, CDR2 SVGAGI. The CDR3 runs 15 residues. The CDR3, as DNA: TGTGCCAGCAGTTACCGGGTGGCAGGGGACGGGGCCCTCCACTTT. Its translation: CASSYRVAGDGALHF.

This clone has only one observation. V usage is TRBV7-9 and J usage is TRBJ1-1; tentatively, D is TRBD1 (5 bases). The V gene lost 7 bases and the J gene lost 3 bases, with 12 bases spanning the gap. CDR1 SEHNR and CDR2 FQNEAQ come from the germline V gene (reference sequence). The CDR3 is made up of 13 amino acids. CDR3 DNA: TGTGCCAGCATCGAGGGAGGGGACACTGAAGCTTTCTTT. It yields the protein CASIEGGDTEAFF.

The rearrangement uses TRBV10-3 and TRBJ1-2; 7 bases map to TRBD1. The J segment lost 8 bases and the V segment lost 0 bases, leaving 3 bases of the junction unmatched. The germline V gene has CDR1 ENHRY and CDR2 SYGVKD. CDR3 size: 13 residues. The DNA of the CDR3 is TGTGCCATCAGTGAGTCAACAGGGGAGGGCTACACCTTC. Its protein product is CAISESTGEGYTF.

The chain links TRBV6-5 to TRBJ1-2; D unclear. The germline V gene encodes CDR1 MNHEY and CDR2 SVGAGI. V was cut by 4 bases and J by 8 bases, with 17 bases left in between. This CDR3 contains 14 residues. The CDR3 coding sequence is TGTGCCAGCAGTTCCCTCCGGGGAAGGGAGGGCTACACCTTC. Its translation: CASSSLRGREGYTF.

The chain joins TRBV7-9 to TRBJ2-7; 7 bases are shared with TRBD2. The V and J ends lost 11 bases and 1 base, in that order; junction bases with no gene match: 5. There are 12 residues in the CDR3. Per germline, CDR1 SEHNR and CDR2 FQNEAQ (reference sequence). The CDR3: CAGGRDSYEQYF. In DNA, the CDR3 is TGTGCCGGGGGGAGGGATTCCTACGAGCAGTACTTC.

The chain uses TRBV7-3 and TRBJ2-5; 8 bases are shared with TRBD2. Germline lookup yields CDR1 SGHTA and CDR2 FQGTGA. The ends lost 5 bases at V and 3 bases at J; junction bases unmatched: 8. The CDR3 is 15 residues long. Here the CDR3 DNA reads TGTGCCAGCAGCCCGGTAGCGGGGTATAAAGAGACCCAGTACTTC. It specifies CASSPVAGYKETQYF.

The chain has TRBV9 and TRBJ1-1; 11 bases line up with TRBD1. Germline trimming cut 4 bases from V and 5 bases from J; bases unmatched to any gene: 7. This CDR3 has 15 residues. The germline CDR1 and CDR2 sequences are SGDLS and YYNGEE. The chain's CDR3 is CASSPGQGARTEAFF. CDR3 DNA sequence: TGTGCCAGCAGCCCTGGACAGGGGGCGAGGACTGAAGCTTTCTTT.

The chain couples TRBV5-8 to TRBJ2-1; 8 bases match TRBD2. This CDR3 has 16 residues. Germline V gene data show CDR1 as SGHTS and CDR2 as YDEGEE. V dropped 7 bases and J dropped 4; count of bases not matched to a gene: 13. The CDR3 loop reads CASARASGGGYNEQFF. The CDR3 DNA reads TGTGCCAGCGCAAGAGCCTCCGGCGGGGGGTACAATGAGCAGTTCTTC.

The chain uses TRBV7-2 and TRBJ2-5, with D possibly being TRBD1 (5 bases). Germline CDR1 reads SGHTA; CDR2 reads FQGNSA. The CDR3 loop spans 15 amino acids. Trimming stripped 1 base from V and 5 bases from J, with 14 bases between. CDR3 residues: CASSLGLRGSETQYF. DNA for the CDR3: TGTGCCAGCAGCTTAGGCCTTAGGGGATCCGAGACCCAGTACTTC.

This clone was seen only once. The gene calls are TRBV5-1 and TRBJ1-2, with 10 positions matching TRBD1. Germline V gene lookup returns CDR1 SGHRS and CDR2 YFSETQ. The J segment lost 14 bases and the V segment lost 2 bases, leaving 15 bases of the junction unmatched. The CDR3 runs 15 residues. In DNA, the CDR3 is TGCGCCAGCAGCTTATCCGGGACAGGGGCTTCGGGTCCTACCTTC. Translated: CASSLSGTGASGPTF. Looking up the rest from reference TRBV5-1 and TRBJ1-2 gives the full variable domain: KAGVTQTPRYLIKTRGQQVTLSCSPISGHRSVSWYQQTPGQGLQFLFEYFSETQRNKGNFPGRFSGRQFSNSRSEMNVSTLELGDSALYLCASSLSGTGASGPTFGSGTRLTVV.

This chain links TRBV19 with TRBJ2-7; 7 positions agree with TRBD1. Germline values: CDR1 LNHDA, CDR2 SQIVND (reference sequence). The CDR3 is 15 amino acids. Trimming took 4 bases from V and 0 from J; bases not matched to a gene: 6. CDR3 amino acids: CASSKTGWSSYEQYF. CDR3 in DNA: TGTGCCAGTAGTAAGACAGGGTGGAGCTCCTACGAGCAGTACTTC.

The chain employs TRBV11-2 and TRBJ1-2, with a weak D call TRBD1 (6 bases). Germline lookup yields CDR1 SGHAT and CDR2 FQNNGV. This CDR3 is built from 13 residues. V was shortened by 8 bases and J by 6 bases, with 16 bases between the two germline ends. In DNA form, the CDR3 reads TGTGCCAGCCCCCAGCCAGGGGCAGATGGCTACACCTTC. This translates into CASPQPGADGYTF. The variable domain in full, completed from reference TRBV11-2 and TRBJ1-2, reads EAGVAQSPRYKIIEKRQSVAFWCNPISGHATLYWYQQILGQGPKLLIQFQNNGVVDDSQLPKDRFSAERLKGVDSTLKIQPAKLEDSAVYLCASPQPGADGYTFGSGTRLTVV.

The chain is built from TRBV5-5 and TRBJ1-1; 8 nucleotides agree with TRBD1. The CDR3 is 18 amino acids. The V and J ends lost 4 bases and 3 bases, in that order; junction bases with no gene match: 17. Germline lookup yields CDR1 SGHKS and CDR2 YYEKEE (reference sequence). DNA for the CDR3: TGTGCCAGCAGCCCCCAGGGGGCAGGGGGATCGAAATACACTGAAGCTTTCTTT. Its protein is CASSPQGAGGSKYTEAFF.

The genes are TRBV4-3 and TRBJ2-4; D possibly corresponds to TRBD2 (6 bases). Germline V gene lookup returns CDR1 LGHNA and CDR2 YSLEER. This CDR3 comprises 20 residues. Trimming left V 1 base short and J 1 base short, with 23 bases between. CDR3 in amino acids: CASSQGVRLARGGAKNIQYF. The CDR3 DNA reads as TGCGCCAGCAGCCAAGGAGTAAGGCTAGCGCGAGGTGGGGCCAAAAACATTCAGTACTTC.

This clone was recorded only once. The chain has TRBV3-1 (or the pseudogene TRBV3-2) and TRBJ2-2, with D unresolved. This CDR3 has 16 amino acids. The V and J ends lost 4 bases and 2 bases respectively, with 14 bases between them. Per the germline V gene, CDR1 is LGHDT and CDR2 is YNNKEL (reference sequence). The chain's CDR3 is CASSRVRMANTGELFF. CDR3 bases: TGTGCCAGCAGCCGGGTCAGGATGGCTAACACCGGGGAGCTGTTTTTT.

The J gene is TRBJ1-1, the V gene TRBV11-2; a weak D match, TRBD1 (6 bases). Germline V CDR1 and CDR2: SGHAT, FQNNGV. V lost 4 bases, J lost 8 bases, and 17 bases lay in between. CDR3 length: 14 residues. The DNA for the CDR3 is TGTGCCAGCAGCTCCGGACAGATCCTAGGGGAAGCTTTCTTT. This codes for CASSSGQILGEAFF.

The J gene is TRBJ2-3, the V gene TRBV30; 13 bases are shared with TRBD2. The CDR3 runs 14 residues. V shed 3 bases, J shed 3 bases, and the junction held 0 bases outside the gene matches. CDR1 and CDR2 (germline): GTSNPN, SVGIG (reference sequence). The CDR3 DNA sequence: TGTGCCTGGAGGGGACTAGCGGGGACAGATACGCAGTATTTT. It is translated as CAWRGLAGTDTQYF. The entire variable domain, with the rest obtained from reference TRBV30 and TRBJ2-3, is as follows: SQTIHQWPATLVQPVGSPLSLECTVEGTSNPNLYWYRQAAGRGLQLLFYSVGIGQISSEVPQNLSASRPQDRQFILSSKKLLLSDSGFYLCAWRGLAGTDTQYFGPGTRLTVL.

The table lists this clone with a count of one. The gene calls are TRBV10-3 and TRBJ2-3, with D possibly matching TRBD1 (5 bases). Germline CDR1 and CDR2: ENHRY and SYGVKD. Trimming pared 3 bases from V and 3 bases from J, leaving 10 bases between. The CDR3 sequence is 14 residues long. The CDR3 is CAISDRTTTDTQYF. The CDR3, as DNA: TGTGCCATCAGTGATAGGACAACTACAGATACGCAGTATTTT.

The rearrangement joins TRBV28 to TRBJ1-6, with D hard to call. V dropped 1 base and J dropped 1 base, with 8 bases sitting between them. CDR3 length: 16 residues. Germline V gene sequence: CDR1 MDHEN, CDR2 SYDVKM. The CDR3: CASSLYGGSYNSPLHF. CDR3 sequence (DNA): TGTGCCAGCAGTTTATACGGCGGTTCCTATAATTCACCCCTCCACTTT. The full variable domain, rest sourced from reference TRBV28 and TRBJ1-6, is DVKVTQSSRYLVKRTGEKVFLECVQDMDHENMFWYRQDPGLGLRLIYFSYDVKMKEKGDIPEGYSVSREKKERFSLILESASTNQTSMYLCASSLYGGSYNSPLHFGNGTRLTVT.

The rearrangement uses TRBV7-9 and TRBJ2-4; D possibly corresponds to TRBD2 (5 bases). Trimming stripped 2 bases from V and 6 bases from J, with 11 bases between. The germline V gene has CDR1 SEHNR and CDR2 FQNEAQ (reference sequence). The CDR3 runs 14 residues. The CDR3 DNA is TGTGCCAGCAGCTTAAGTGGGAGACTAAACATTCAGTACTTC. Its translation: CASSLSGRLNIQYF. The full variable domain, rest sourced from reference TRBV7-9 and TRBJ2-4, is DTGVSQNPRHKITKRGQNVTFRCDPISEHNRLYWYRQTLGQGPEFLTYFQNEAQLEKSRLLSDRFSAERPKGSFSTLEIQRTEQGDSAMYLCASSLSGRLNIQYFGAGTRLSVL.

This chain joins TRBV29-1 and TRBJ1-1, with D unclear. CDR3 length: 11 amino acids. Trimming left V 1 base short and J 6 bases short, with 6 bases between. Germline V CDR1 and CDR2: SQVTM, ANQGSEA. CDR3 sequence (DNA): TGCAGCGTTGAAGGCGATGCTGAAGCTTTCTTT. It yields the protein CSVEGDAEAFF.

The chain's CDR3 is CASSPGQTNYGYTF. DNA of the CDR3: TGTGCCAGCAGCCCCGGACAGACTAACTATGGCTACACCTTC. The chain is built from TRBV6-4 and TRBJ1-2; perhaps TRBD1 as D (6 bases). The CDR3 loop spans 14 amino acids. Germline lookup yields CDR1 MRHNA and CDR2 SNTAGT. V lost 6 bases and J 0 bases, leaving 11 bases between the germline ends.

The V gene is TRBV10-3, the J gene TRBJ1-1; perhaps TRBD1 as D (6 bases). The CDR3 totals 18 residues. Per germline, CDR1 ENHRY and CDR2 SYGVKD. V was shortened by 4 bases and J by 4 bases, with 25 bases between the two germline ends. The DNA for the CDR3 is TGTGCCATCAGTGGGGTCGGGGGGCAGGGAGCTAGGAGCACTGAAGCTTTCTTT. Amino acid sequence: CAISGVGGQGARSTEAFF.

This clone turned up a few times. V is TRBV7-2 and J is TRBJ1-2, with TRBD1 identical over 9 bases. The CDR3 consists of 13 residues. Germline V CDR1 and CDR2: SGHTA, FQGNSA. V shed 5 bases, J shed 6 bases, and the junction held 4 bases outside the gene matches. The chain's CDR3 is CASSPTGGNGYTF. The CDR3 coding sequence is TGTGCCAGCAGCCCTACAGGGGGCAATGGCTACACCTTC.

The chain combines TRBV19 with TRBJ2-7; 8 bases line up with TRBD1. V lost 0 bases and J lost 4; bases outside the gene matches: 8. This CDR3 contains 16 residues. CDR1 and CDR2 from the germline V gene are LNHDA and SQIVND (reference sequence). The CDR3 coding sequence is TGTGCCAGTAGTATAGATTCGAGGACAGGGCTTTACGAGCAGTACTTC. This translates into CASSIDSRTGLYEQYF.